Listed below are T cell receptor beta chains from one sample, sequenced in a study of cytomegalovirus exposure and HLA in healthy donors. Here immunoSEQ multiplex PCR was the method, and the copy in TCRdb shows in-frame clones only, minus some. The profile shows hundreds of thousands of clones, 70% to 90% of them singletons. The sequencing input was PBMCs. All receptors come from a woman aged 18-35 years in good health and CMV-seronegative. Both conserved end residues are part of each CDR3. A D gene is named only where the DNA matches it firmly. Clone size is shown for a subset of rows, as once, few, many or a class of expanded clone.

V,D,size,J,CDR3,DNA
TRBV28,TRBD2,.,TRBJ2-3,CASSPQLAGKPINTQYF,TGTGCCAGCAGTCCACAGCTAGCGGGGAAACCCATTAATACGCAGTATTTT
TRBV27,.,.,TRBJ1-2,CASSGFVDSPYGYTF,TGTGCCAGCAGTGGCTTCGTCGACAGTCCCTATGGCTACACCTTC
TRBV28,.,.,TRBJ1-2,CASSPTGGGSNYGYTF,TGTGCCAGCAGTCCCACGGGGGGCGGGTCTAACTATGGCTACACCTTC
TRBV28,.,.,TRBJ2-2,CASSLTGNTGELFF,TGTGCCAGCTCTCTGACAGGGAACACCGGGGAGCTGTTTTTT
TRBV12-5,TRBD1,.,TRBJ1-2,CASGPGPGQGNEGYTF,TGTGCTAGTGGTCCGGGGCCCGGACAGGGCAATGAGGGCTACACCTTC
TRBV25-1,TRBD1,.,TRBJ2-7,CASRPGQGAYEQYF,TGTGCCAGCAGGCCGGGACAGGGTGCCTACGAGCAGTACTTC
TRBV28,.,.,TRBJ2-7,CASSFAQGREQYF,TGTGCCAGCAGTTTCGCCCAGGGCCGCGAGCAGTACTTC
TRBV6-4,.,few,TRBJ2-1,CASSAGEEGSNEQFF,TGTGCCAGCAGTGCTGGGGAGGAAGGGTCGAATGAGCAGTTCTTC
TRBV7-9,.,.,TRBJ2-2,CASSSLDTGELFF,TGTGCCAGCAGCTCTCTAGACACCGGGGAGCTGTTTTTT
TRBV6-5,TRBD1,few,TRBJ1-2,CASRDRTYGYTF,TGTGCCAGCAGGGACAGGACATATGGCTACACCTTC
TRBV6-5,TRBD1,.,TRBJ1-1,CASNQGVDTEAFF,TGTGCCAGCAATCAGGGGGTTGACACTGAAGCTTTCTTT
TRBV6-1,TRBD2,.,TRBJ2-3,CASSEVKVAGGTDTQYF,TGTGCCAGCAGTGAAGTGAAGGTGGCGGGAGGGACAGATACGCAGTATTTT
TRBV6-5,.,once,TRBJ2-3,CASSYSSAGARSTQYF,TGTGCCAGCAGTTACTCGAGCGCAGGGGCGAGGAGTACGCAGTATTTT
TRBV28,.,.,TRBJ2-1,CASSPGYSGDLTEFF,TGTGCCAGCAGTCCAGGCTACAGCGGCGATTTGACGGAGTTCTTC
TRBV18,TRBD1,.,TRBJ2-1,CASSPDRGDNEQFF,TGTGCCAGCTCACCTGACAGGGGAGACAATGAGCAGTTCTTC
TRBV2,TRBD2,.,TRBJ2-1,CASSEEIAGEEQFF,TGTGCCAGCAGTGAAGAGATAGCGGGAGAAGAGCAGTTCTTC
TRBV7-6,TRBD1,.,TRBJ2-3,CASSSRQGAESLSQYF,TGTGCCAGCAGCTCACGACAGGGGGCGGAAAGTTTGTCGCAGTATTTT
TRBV5-1,.,.,TRBJ2-2,CASSGGGGPGELFF,TGCGCCAGCAGCGGTGGAGGGGGCCCCGGGGAGCTGTTTTTT
TRBV15,TRBD2,.,TRBJ2-2,CATSRDLGTSKTGELFF,TGTGCCACCAGCAGAGATTTGGGGACTAGCAAGACCGGGGAGCTGTTTTTT
TRBV5-8,.,once,TRBJ2-5,CASSLYSQETQYF,TGTGCCAGCAGCTTGTACTCCCAAGAGACCCAGTACTTC
TRBV7-9,.,.,TRBJ2-7,CASSTRRDSEQYF,TGTGCCAGCAGCACCCGTCGGGATAGCGAGCAGTACTTC
TRBV19,TRBD2,.,TRBJ2-7,CASSTGLAEQYF,TGTGCCAGTAGTACGGGACTAGCTGAGCAGTACTTC
TRBV5-1,TRBD1,.,TRBJ1-2,CASSPGQGLIGYTF,TGCGCCAGCAGCCCTGGACAGGGCCTTATTGGCTACACCTTC
TRBV2,.,.,TRBJ1-1,CASKLSGGGPEAFF,TGTGCCAGCAAACTCTCCGGGGGAGGCCCTGAAGCTTTCTTT
TRBV2,TRBD2,few,TRBJ2-2,CASSWTSPPGELFF,TGTGCCAGCTCATGGACTAGTCCTCCCGGGGAGCTGTTTTTT
TRBV5-6,.,.,TRBJ2-3,CASSLGQFGGTQYF,TGTGCCAGCAGCTTGGGACAGTTCGGGGGTACGCAGTATTTT
TRBV6-6,.,.,TRBJ2-7,CASSHPDTAYEQYF,TGTGCCAGCAGCCACCCCGACACAGCCTACGAGCAGTACTTC
TRBV18,.,.,TRBJ1-2,CASSPADSRGYTF,TGTGCCAGCTCACCAGCGGACAGTCGTGGCTACACCTTC
TRBV7-9,TRBD2,.,TRBJ2-1,CASSLASGGSINAYNEQFF,TGTGCCAGCAGCTTAGCTAGCGGGGGTAGTATAAACGCCTACAATGAGCAGTTCTTC
TRBV11-3,.,once,TRBJ2-1,CASSLGGGLYNEQFF,TGTGCCAGCAGCTTAGGTGGGGGCTTATACAATGAGCAGTTCTTC
TRBV27,TRBD2,.,TRBJ2-3,CASSGGLAWGTDTQYF,TGTGCCAGCAGTGGGGGACTAGCTTGGGGCACAGATACGCAGTATTTT
TRBV27,TRBD1,.,TRBJ1-2,CASSPDRAGGYGYTF,TGTGCCAGCAGCCCGGACAGGGCGGGAGGGTATGGCTACACCTTC
TRBV4-1,.,.,TRBJ2-1,CASSPPSRLANNEQFF,TGCGCCAGCAGCCCGCCGTCCCGACTCGCCAACAATGAGCAGTTCTTC
TRBV7-9,.,.,TRBJ2-1,CASSSFLEYNEQFF,TGTGCCAGCAGCTCCTTCCTAGAATACAATGAGCAGTTCTTC
TRBV19,TRBD1,.,TRBJ2-2,CASSADRGMNTGELFF,TGTGCCAGTAGTGCTGACAGGGGGATGAACACCGGGGAGCTGTTTTTT
TRBV27,TRBD1,few,TRBJ1-2,CASSFQGESGYTF,TGTGCCAGCAGTTTTCAGGGGGAGAGCGGCTACACCTTC